This T cell receptor gamma chain emerged from a study of Vδ1+ human thymocytes. Study-level results: Highly polyclonal TRG and TRD repertoires with Gaussian CDR3 length distributions appeared in thymus.

Losses at the gene ends were 1 base for V and 1 base for J; bases not matched to a gene: 4. CDR1 is GITISATS and CDR2 is ISYDGTV in the germline V gene (reference sequence). This CDR3 spans 14 amino acids. This clone was counted a few times. Antigen: not known. The same CDR3 is also encoded by other DNA sequences in this sample. Extracted RNA was reverse transcribed into cDNA. CDR3 amplicons came from multiplex PCR with pooled V-gene forward and constant-region reverse primers. TCRdb used CATT to re-call clones from the multiplex PCR reads. The sample records 25,000 to 35,000 gamma-chain clones, about 18% being singletons.

Input material: Vdelta1+ gamma-delta thymocytes from the thymus. Subset reported: FACS-sorted CD3+ TCRalphabeta- TCRVdelta1+ TCRVdelta2- thymocytes. This chain connects TRGV9 to TRGJ1 or TRGJ2. The source of this sequence is a boy less than two years old who had congenital heart surgery. CDR3 coding DNA: TGTGCCTTGTGGGAGGTCTCAAATTATTATAAGAAACTCTTT. Translating it yields CALWEVSNYYKKLF.